The 26 T cell receptor beta chains given below trace back to one sample, sequenced in a study of cytomegalovirus exposure and HLA in healthy donors. Produced via immunoSEQ multiplex PCR; TCRdb's table is partial and in-frame only. The sample has more than 110,000 clones; about 94% are singletons. Sequenced: PBMCs. These receptors were taken from a man younger than 30 in good health and CMV-seropositive.

The V call is TRBV30, the J call TRBJ2-7; 9 bases align to TRBD2. Germline assignment: CDR1 GTSNPN and CDR2 SVGIG (reference sequence). The CDR3 totals 14 residues. Trimming cost V 2 bases and J 4 bases; bases outside gene matches: 6. The CDR3 spells CAWSKTSGFYEQYF. CDR3 nucleotide sequence: TGTGCCTGGAGTAAGACTAGCGGATTTTACGAGCAGTACTTC.

This chain links TRBV9 with TRBJ1-2, with a tentative D call TRBD1 (5 bases). Trimming took 4 bases from V and 4 from J, leaving 23 bases between them. CDR1 is SGDLS and CDR2 is YYNGEE in the germline V gene. CDR3 length equals 17 residues. The CDR3 loop is CASSPRAEGALSYGYTF. The CDR3 DNA follows: TGTGCCAGCAGCCCCCGGGCCGAAGGGGCCCTGAGCTATGGCTACACCTTC.

V is TRBV2 and J is TRBJ2-2; tentatively, D is TRBD1 (6 bases). Per the germline V gene, CDR1 is SNHLY and CDR2 is FYNNEI. This CDR3 comprises 16 residues. V was clipped by 5 bases and J by 0 bases, with 13 bases between them. CDR3 in amino acids: CASSYTDRSNTGELFF. The CDR3 nucleotides read TGTGCCAGCAGTTATACCGACAGGTCGAACACCGGGGAGCTGTTTTTT.

The chain has TRBV9 and TRBJ2-5; D unclear. The CDR3 runs to 14 residues. Trimming cost V 0 bases and J 2 bases, with 8 bases left between them. The germline CDR1 and CDR2 sequences are SGDLS and YYNGEE. The CDR3 region is CASSVDWRQETQYF. CDR3 coding DNA: TGTGCCAGCAGCGTAGATTGGCGGCAAGAGACCCAGTACTTC.

The gene calls are TRBV27 and TRBJ2-1; tentatively, D is TRBD2 (6 bases). Trimming removed 2 bases from V and 5 bases from J, with 10 bases in between. Per germline, CDR1 MNHEY and CDR2 SMNVEV (reference sequence). CDR3 size: 14 residues. CDR3 sequence (DNA): TGTGCCAGCAGTTTAGGGGGGAGAGACAATGAGCAGTTCTTC. It is translated as CASSLGGRDNEQFF.

The rearrangement links TRBV6-1 to TRBJ1-2; no firm D call. Germline CDR1 MNHNS, CDR2 SASEGT. CDR3 length: 13 amino acids. Trimming shortened V by 7 bases and J by 3 bases, and 12 bases separated the two germline ends. Here the CDR3 reads CASIESGDYGYTF. The CDR3 DNA reads as TGTGCCAGCATAGAGTCTGGTGACTATGGCTACACCTTC.

The rearrangement links TRBV2 to TRBJ2-1; 7 bases align to TRBD2. Germline loops: CDR1 SNHLY, CDR2 FYNNEI. V was pared by 6 bases and J by 4 bases, with 21 bases of the junction left unmatched. This CDR3 contains 19 residues. The CDR3 here is CASRAVSGASVTEYNEQFF. The CDR3 DNA follows: TGTGCCAGCAGAGCGGTAAGCGGGGCTAGTGTAACGGAATACAATGAGCAGTTCTTC.

The gene calls are TRBV7-9 and TRBJ2-1; 11 bases agree with TRBD2. Trimming took 5 bases from V and 6 from J; bases not matched to a gene: 9. The germline V gene encodes CDR1 SEHNR and CDR2 FQNEAQ (reference sequence). CDR3 size: 16 residues. For the CDR3, the DNA is TGTGCCAGCAGCGCTCGCACTAGCGGGAGTGTCAATGAGCAGTTCTTC. This sequence encodes CASSARTSGSVNEQFF.

This chain uses TRBV5-1 with TRBJ2-5, with a tentative D call TRBD1 (6 bases). Trimming took off 5 bases at V and 0 bases at J, with 11 bases between the two ends. Germline lookup yields CDR1 SGHRS and CDR2 YFSETQ. The CDR3 is 14 amino acids. The CDR3 bases are TGCGCCAGCAGAACTTACAGGGACCAAGAGACCCAGTACTTC. It is translated as CASRTYRDQETQYF.

The chain joins TRBV18 to TRBJ2-1; 12 bases are shared with TRBD2. The V gene's germline CDR1 is KGHSH and CDR2 LQKENI. The CDR3 covers 16 residues. Unmatched junction bases numbered 2, after V lost 3 bases and J lost 2 bases. CDR3 DNA: TGTGCCAGCTCACCTTGGACTAGCGGGACCTACAATGAGCAGTTCTTC. Translated, it gives CASSPWTSGTYNEQFF.

This rearrangement joins TRBV2 to TRBJ1-1; no reliable D call. The CDR3 has 15 amino acids. The germline V gene has CDR1 SNHLY and CDR2 FYNNEI. The germline V and J ends were trimmed by 0 bases and 6 bases, with 14 bases remaining between them. CDR3 sequence reads: CASSEAIQKVPEAFF. As DNA, the CDR3 is TGTGCCAGCAGTGAAGCGATACAGAAAGTCCCTGAAGCTTTCTTT.

V usage is TRBV15 and J usage is TRBJ1-5; possibly TRBD1 for D (5 bases). Germline V gene data show CDR1 as LNHNV and CDR2 as YYDKDF (reference sequence). V was cut by 1 base and J by 5 bases, with 9 bases left in between. This CDR3 region has 14 residues. CDR3 protein: CATSRVLGDQPQHF. CDR3 nucleotide sequence: TGTGCCACCAGCAGAGTCCTAGGGGATCAGCCCCAGCATTTT.

The rearrangement uses TRBV28 and TRBJ2-7; weak D call: TRBD1 (6 bases). The CDR3 runs to 13 residues. Trimming cost V 6 bases and J 5 bases, with 14 bases left between them. The germline CDR1 and CDR2 sequences are MDHEN and SYDVKM. In DNA form, the CDR3 reads TGTGCCAGCAGCCGATCTACAGGGAACGAGCAGTACTTC. Amino acids: CASSRSTGNEQYF.

V usage is TRBV29-1 and J usage is TRBJ2-7; D not certain. Germline V lookup: CDR1 SQVTM, CDR2 ANQGSEA. The CDR3 contains 11 residues. Trimming took 5 bases from V and 5 from J, leaving 10 bases between them. The CDR3 is CSVKYSHEQYF. The CDR3 nucleotides are TGCAGCGTTAAGTACAGCCACGAGCAGTACTTC.

CDR3 DNA sequence: TGTGCCAGCAGCCAAGTGGTACAGAGATCGTACTACACCTTC. Translating it yields CASSQVVQRSYYTF. The chain couples TRBV4-2 to TRBJ1-2; the D is unclear. Germline V gene sequence: CDR1 LGHNA, CDR2 YNFKEQ. Trimming took off 1 base at V and 10 bases at J, with 16 bases between the two ends. The CDR3 covers 14 residues.

The chain links TRBV18 to TRBJ2-3, with D unclear. CDR1 is KGHSH and CDR2 is LQKENI in the germline V gene. V lost 5 bases and J 6 bases, leaving 6 bases between the germline ends. The CDR3 covers 11 residues. CDR3 nucleotides: TGTGCCAGCTCATCTAGGGATACGCAGTATTTT. Residues: CASSSRDTQYF. The full variable domain, its missing parts supplied by reference TRBV18 and TRBJ2-3, is NAGVMQNPRHLVRRRGQEARLRCSPMKGHSHVYWYRQLPEEGLKFMVYLQKENIIDESGMPKERFSAEFPKEGPSILRIQQVVRGDSAAYFCASSSRDTQYFGPGTRLTVL.

The gene calls are TRBV5-4 and TRBJ2-1, with TRBD2 matching over 8 bases. V shed 4 bases and J 7 bases; nucleotides not matched to a gene: 4. This CDR3 region has 13 residues. The germline CDR1 and CDR2 sequences are SGHNT and YYREEE (reference sequence). The CDR3 sequence is CASSPGTRNEQFF. The CDR3 nucleotides read TGTGCCAGCAGCCCCGGGACTAGGAATGAGCAGTTCTTC. The whole variable domain, filled in from reference TRBV5-4 and TRBJ2-1, reads ETGVTQSPTHLIKTRGQQVTLRCSSQSGHNTVSWYQQALGQGPQFIFQYYREEENGRGNFPPRFSGLQFPNYSSELNVNALELDDSALYLCASSPGTRNEQFFGPGTRLTVL.

The chain recombines TRBV27 with TRBJ2-1, with D possibly being TRBD2 (6 bases). Trimming pared 3 bases from V and 3 bases from J, leaving 9 bases between. CDR3 length: 14 amino acids. The germline V gene encodes CDR1 MNHEY and CDR2 SMNVEV (reference sequence). The CDR3 DNA reads as TGTGCCAGCAGTTTGGGACTGAGCTACAATGAGCAGTTCTTC. Its translation is CASSLGLSYNEQFF.

J is TRBJ2-7 and V is TRBV5-1, with 13 bases lining up with TRBD2. V gave up 4 bases and J gave up 5 bases; unmatched junction bases: 6. Germline CDR1 reads SGHRS; CDR2 reads YFSETQ. The CDR3 has 15 residues. The DNA for the CDR3 is TGCGCCAGCAGCCCCCAGGGACTAGCGGGAAACGAGCAGTACTTC. Translated: CASSPQGLAGNEQYF.

J is TRBJ1-1 and V is TRBV28; D is possibly TRBD1 (6 bases). V lost 1 base, J lost 9 bases, and 33 bases lay in between. This CDR3 has 20 residues. The germline V gene encodes CDR1 MDHEN and CDR2 SYDVKM. CDR3 protein: CASSLFQWGVGIQGKSKAFF. CDR3 nucleotides: TGTGCCAGCAGTTTATTCCAGTGGGGTGTTGGGATACAGGGTAAAAGTAAAGCTTTCTTT.

CDR3 nucleotide sequence: TGTGCCAGCAACCATCGCGAGGGTTCGAACACCGGGGAGCTGTTTTTT. Amino acids: CASNHREGSNTGELFF. V gene TRBV6-6 combines with J gene TRBJ2-2; tentative D call: TRBD2 (5 bases). V was clipped by 7 bases and J by 0 bases, with 15 bases between them. Germline V gives CDR1 MNHNY, CDR2 SVGAGI (reference sequence). The CDR3 loop spans 16 amino acids.

V is TRBV27 and J is TRBJ2-7; 8 bases line up with TRBD1. Trimming cost V 6 bases and J 3 bases; bases outside gene matches: 10. Per the germline V gene, CDR1 is MNHEY and CDR2 is SMNVEV (reference sequence). This CDR3 spans 15 amino acids. CDR3 loop: CASSLIGQGSYEQYF. The CDR3 DNA reads as TGTGCCAGCAGCTTAATCGGACAGGGAAGCTACGAGCAGTACTTC.

V usage is TRBV19 and J usage is TRBJ2-7; 8 bases align to TRBD1. Trimming cost V 5 bases and J 2 bases; bases outside gene matches: 5. There are 14 residues in the CDR3. Germline values: CDR1 LNHDA, CDR2 SQIVND (reference sequence). The CDR3 sequence: CASSPGDRPYEQYF. In DNA form, the CDR3 reads TGTGCCAGTAGTCCCGGGGACAGGCCCTACGAGCAGTACTTC.

CDR3 amino acids: CASSRTSGSQGTQYF. In DNA form, the CDR3 reads TGTGCCAGCAGTCGGACTAGCGGGAGTCAGGGGACCCAGTACTTC. This sequence joins TRBV6-1 and TRBJ2-5; 13 nucleotides align to TRBD2. Germline V gives CDR1 MNHNS, CDR2 SASEGT. Germline trimming cut 5 bases from V and 7 bases from J; bases unmatched to any gene: 7. The CDR3 runs 15 residues.

J is TRBJ2-7 and V is TRBV7-9; 11 bases align to TRBD2. The CDR3 has 16 amino acids. V lost 1 base to trimming and J lost 3 bases; unmatched junction nucleotides: 5. Germline CDR1 SEHNR, CDR2 FQNEAQ (reference sequence). CDR3 region: CASSLDGTSGIYEQYF. The CDR3 region has the DNA TGTGCCAGCAGCTTAGATGGGACTAGCGGTATCTACGAGCAGTACTTC.

The rearrangement joins TRBV10-3 to TRBJ1-2; 8 nucleotides align to TRBD1. There are 15 residues in the CDR3. Germline V gives CDR1 ENHRY, CDR2 SYGVKD. Unmatched junction bases numbered 12, after V lost 10 bases and J lost 2 bases. CDR3 residues: CATSDRVEGNYGYTF. In DNA form, the CDR3 reads TGTGCCACCTCGGACAGGGTGGAAGGGAACTATGGCTACACCTTC.